Listed below are T cell receptor beta chains from one sample, sequenced in a study of T-cell reconstitution after alpha-beta-depleted transplantation in children. TCRdb reanalysed the PCR reads using MiXCR and keeps one entry per CDR3 protein. The table includes 610,000 or so distinct CDR3 sequences, approximately 30% detected once. The specimen comprised PBMCs, sampled before TCRalphabeta/CD19-depleted stem cell transplant. Every receptor here comes from a boy in the first two years of life with Wiskott-Aldrich syndrome, due to receive a stem cell transplant. Each CDR3 is given with its conserved first and last residue. The D gene is left open where the match is weak. Expanded clones get a size class; other rows say once, few or many, or leave the size out.

>TRBD1|TRBJ1-2|few|TRBV5-1
TGCGCCAGCAGCTTGACCGGACAGGGGGCTAACTATGGCTACACCTTC
CASSLTGQGANYGYTF
>.|TRBJ1-2|.|TRBV11-2
TGTGCCAGCAGCTTAGAGGGCAGACTAAACTATGGCTACACCTTC
CASSLEGRLNYGYTF
>TRBD2|TRBJ2-7|few|TRBV3-1
TGTGCCAGCAGCCCGGACTCTCGGACTAGCGGTCCTACCTACGAGCAGTACTTC
CASSPDSRTSGPTYEQYF
>.|TRBJ2-7|few|TRBV12-3/TRBV12-4
TGTGCCAGTAGACGGGAGATTCTCGACGAGCAGTACTTC
CASRREILDEQYF
>TRBD1|TRBJ2-1|few|TRBV4-2
TGTGCCAGCACCCTCTACAGGGGGGACGTAAGCTCCTACAATGAGCAGTTCTTC
CASTLYRGDVSSYNEQFF
>TRBD1|TRBJ1-1|.|TRBV29-1
TGCAGCGGGGGACAGGGACCAGACACTGAAGCTTTCTTT
CSGGQGPDTEAFF
>.|TRBJ2-7|few|TRBV7-2
TGTGCCAGCAGCCCCCGAGCAGGGCCCTACGAGCAGTACTTC
CASSPRAGPYEQYF
>TRBD2|TRBJ2-6|.|TRBV10-3
TGTGCCATCAGCCTAGCGGGAGTCTCTGGGGCCAACGTCCTGACTTTC
CAISLAGVSGANVLTF
>TRBD1|TRBJ1-2|few|TRBV7-8
TGTGCCAGCAGCTTGGGACAGGGGGCGACTGGCTACACCTTC
CASSLGQGATGYTF
>.|TRBJ2-2|.|TRBV5-1
TGCGCCAGCAGCGGGGGGGGCGCGAATACCGGGGAGCTGTTTTTT
CASSGGGANTGELFF
>TRBD2|TRBJ2-1|.|TRBV3-1
TGTGCCAGCAGCCAAGAACTAGCGAGTGAAATCAATGAGCAGTTCTTC
CASSQELASEINEQFF
>TRBD2|TRBJ2-2|.|TRBV24-1
TGTGCCACCAGCGGGAGGTGGAACACCGGGGAGCTGTTTTTT
CATSGRWNTGELFF
>.|TRBJ2-7|.|TRBV20-1
TGCAGTGCTACCTTGACACCCTACGAGCAGTACTTC
CSATLTPYEQYF
>.|TRBJ1-2|few|TRBV5-1
TGCGCCAGCAGCTTGGCGGACGGGACTAACTATGGCTACACCTTC
CASSLADGTNYGYTF
>.|TRBJ2-1|few|TRBV12-3/TRBV12-4
TGTGCCAGCAGCGGAAATTTCAATGAGCAGTTCTTC
CASSGNFNEQFF
>.|TRBJ2-1|few|TRBV9
TGTGCCAGCAGCGTAGAGGGCGTGGGCATGGCTGAGCAGTTCTTC
CASSVEGVGMAEQFF
>TRBD2|TRBJ2-1|few|TRBV12-3/TRBV12-4
TGTGCCAGCAGGGTCATTAGCGGGAGCTTGGGAGATGAGCAGTTCTTC
CASRVISGSLGDEQFF
>.|TRBJ2-5|.|TRBV12-3/TRBV12-4
TGTGCCAGCAGTTTAGACCCTTGGGAGACCCAGTACTTC
CASSLDPWETQYF
>TRBD2|TRBJ2-3|.|TRBV2
TGTGCCAGCAGTTTAGCGGGAGGATGGATCACAGATACGCAGTATTTT
CASSLAGGWITDTQYF
>.|TRBJ1-1|.|TRBV4-1
TGCGCCAGCAGCCAAAAGCCGTTTGACCCTAACACTGAAGCTTTCTTT
CASSQKPFDPNTEAFF
>.|TRBJ2-5|.|TRBV5-1
TGCGCCAGCATGCGAGGTCTGGGGGAGACCCAGTACTTC
CASMRGLGETQYF
>.|TRBJ1-1|.|TRBV12-3/TRBV12-4
TGTGCCAGCATTCCGGGACCTTCGAACACTGAAGCTTTCTTT
CASIPGPSNTEAFF
>.|TRBJ2-1|few|TRBV5-1
TGCGCCAGCAGCTTGGAACGGGAGCCCAATGAGCAGTTCTTC
CASSLEREPNEQFF
>.|TRBJ2-1|.|TRBV7-2
TGTGCCAGCAGCTTAGGGGGGGCAGGGGAGGGTGAGCAGTTCTTC
CASSLGGAGEGEQFF
>.|TRBJ1-1|.|TRBV18
TGTGCCAGCTCACCAATGGGGGCAGGGACTTATACTGAAGCTTTCTTT
CASSPMGAGTYTEAFF
>TRBD2|TRBJ2-7|few|TRBV20-1
TGCAGTGCTAGCAGGCGGGAGCGGGGGGAGCAGTACTTC
CSASRRERGEQYF
>TRBD2|TRBJ2-3|few|TRBV20-1
TGCAGTGCTAGATTTCGGCTAGCGGGAGGTCCCCCAGATACGCAGTATTTT
CSARFRLAGGPPDTQYF
>.|TRBJ2-7|.|TRBV10-2
TGCGCCAGCAGTGAGCCCTGGACCGGGCCCCTATTCTCCTACGAGCAGTACTTC
CASSEPWTGPLFSYEQYF